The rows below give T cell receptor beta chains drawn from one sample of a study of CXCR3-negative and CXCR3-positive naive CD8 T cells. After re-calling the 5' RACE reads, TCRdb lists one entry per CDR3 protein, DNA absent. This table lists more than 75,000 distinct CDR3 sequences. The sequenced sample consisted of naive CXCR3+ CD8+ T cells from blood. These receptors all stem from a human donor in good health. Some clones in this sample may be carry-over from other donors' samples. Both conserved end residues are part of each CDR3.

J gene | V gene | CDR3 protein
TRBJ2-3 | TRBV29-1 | CSVDGGLYTDTQYF
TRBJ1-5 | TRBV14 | CASSQEGRVGLRPQHF
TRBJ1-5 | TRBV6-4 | CASSTTGKNQPQHF
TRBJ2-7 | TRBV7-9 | CASSLRGTGENYEQYF
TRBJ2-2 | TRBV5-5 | CASSRAYTGELFF
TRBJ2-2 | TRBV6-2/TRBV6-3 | CASSYSLAQGLWTGELFF
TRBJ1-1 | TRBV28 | CASSLLNREAFF
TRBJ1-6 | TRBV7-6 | CASSRREISSYNSPLHF
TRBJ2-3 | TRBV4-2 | CASSQEQSVSSFTDTQYF
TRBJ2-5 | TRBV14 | CASSQAGLAGRETQYF
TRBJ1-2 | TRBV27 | CASNPEFSPSRGSVFGYTF
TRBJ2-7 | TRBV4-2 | CASSPGLAGEQYF
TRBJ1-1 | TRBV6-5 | CASRYSTGAMNTEAFF
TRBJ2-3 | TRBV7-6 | CASSLVAGSDTQYF
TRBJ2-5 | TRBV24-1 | CATSEAGIETQYF
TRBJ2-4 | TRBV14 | CASSQAAGAAKNIQYF
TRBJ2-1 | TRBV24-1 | CATSDNLAGRYNEQFF
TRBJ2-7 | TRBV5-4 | CASSFSAGAVEQYF
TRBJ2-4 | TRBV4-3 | CASSQEPALAKNIQYF
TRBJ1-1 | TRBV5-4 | CASSLSALNTEAFF
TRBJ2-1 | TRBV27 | CASALGGYNEQFF
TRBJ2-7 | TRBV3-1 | CASSTRTSGTYEQYF
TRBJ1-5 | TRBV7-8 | CASTQREGQGPQHF
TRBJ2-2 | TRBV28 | CASSPVDRDTGELFF
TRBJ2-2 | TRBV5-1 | CASSWNTGELFF